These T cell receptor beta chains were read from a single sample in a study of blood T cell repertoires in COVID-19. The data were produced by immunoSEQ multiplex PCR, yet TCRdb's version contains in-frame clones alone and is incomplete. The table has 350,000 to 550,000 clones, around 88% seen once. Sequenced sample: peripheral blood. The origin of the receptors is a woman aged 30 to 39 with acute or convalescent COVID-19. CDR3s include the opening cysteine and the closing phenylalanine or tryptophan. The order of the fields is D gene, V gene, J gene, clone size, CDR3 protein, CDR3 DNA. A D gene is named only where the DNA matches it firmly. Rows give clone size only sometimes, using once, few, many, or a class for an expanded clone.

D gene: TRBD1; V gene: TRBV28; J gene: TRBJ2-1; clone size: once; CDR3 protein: CASSLSSRTGLREQFF; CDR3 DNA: TGTGCCAGCAGTTTGAGTTCCCGGACAGGGCTTCGTGAGCAGTTCTTC
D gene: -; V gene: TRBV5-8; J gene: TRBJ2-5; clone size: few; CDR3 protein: CASIPRGAQETQYF; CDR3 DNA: TGTGCCAGCATCCCTCGGGGGGCCCAAGAGACCCAGTACTTC
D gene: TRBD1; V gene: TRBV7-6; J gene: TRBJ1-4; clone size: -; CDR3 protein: CASSTGTGIQEKLFF; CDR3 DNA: TGTGCCAGCAGCACCGGGACAGGGATACAGGAAAAACTGTTTTTT
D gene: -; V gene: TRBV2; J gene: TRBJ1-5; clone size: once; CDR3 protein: CANSQGKKRGIQPQHF; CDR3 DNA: TGTGCCAACTCGCAGGGGAAGAAAAGGGGTATCCAGCCCCAGCATTTT
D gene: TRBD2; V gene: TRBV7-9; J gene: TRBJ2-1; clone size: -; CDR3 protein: CASSLGYSGGAVYEQFF; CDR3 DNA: TGTGCCAGCAGCTTAGGATATAGCGGGGGGGCCGTGTATGAGCAGTTCTTC
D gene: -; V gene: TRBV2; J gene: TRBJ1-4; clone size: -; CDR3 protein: CASNRVPNEKLFF; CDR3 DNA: TGTGCCAGCAATCGCGTACCTAATGAAAAACTGTTTTTT
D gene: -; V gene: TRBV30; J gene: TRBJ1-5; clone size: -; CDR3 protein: CAWSVGTKNQPQHF; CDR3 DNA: TGTGCCTGGAGTGTCGGGACAAAAAATCAGCCCCAGCATTTT
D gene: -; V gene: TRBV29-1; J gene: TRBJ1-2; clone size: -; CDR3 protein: CSVGNGYTF; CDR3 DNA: TGCAGCGTCGGTAATGGCTACACCTTC
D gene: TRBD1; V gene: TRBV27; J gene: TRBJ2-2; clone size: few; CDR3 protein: CASSLATGTGELFF; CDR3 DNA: TGTGCCAGCAGTTTGGCGACAGGGACCGGGGAGCTGTTTTTT
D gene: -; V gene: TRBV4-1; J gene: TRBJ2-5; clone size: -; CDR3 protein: CASSQDSWETQYF; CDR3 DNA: TGCGCCAGCAGCCAAGATAGCTGGGAGACCCAGTACTTC
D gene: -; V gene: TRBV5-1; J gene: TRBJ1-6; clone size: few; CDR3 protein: CASSLGRSPYNSPLHF; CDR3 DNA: TGCGCCAGCAGCTTGGGACGGAGCCCTTACAATTCACCCCTCCACTTT
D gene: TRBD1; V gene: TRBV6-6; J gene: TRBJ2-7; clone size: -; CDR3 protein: CASSSSDRINEQYF; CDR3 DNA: TGTGCCAGCAGTTCCTCGGACAGGATCAACGAGCAGTACTTC
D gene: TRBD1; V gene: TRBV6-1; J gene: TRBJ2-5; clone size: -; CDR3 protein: CASSVIAHRDRGGETQYF; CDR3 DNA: TGTGCCAGCAGTGTCATCGCACACCGGGACAGGGGCGGGGAGACCCAGTACTTC
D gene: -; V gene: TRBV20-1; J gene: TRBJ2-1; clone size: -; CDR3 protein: CSASGWNEQFF; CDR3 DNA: TGCAGTGCAAGCGGGTGGAATGAGCAGTTCTTC
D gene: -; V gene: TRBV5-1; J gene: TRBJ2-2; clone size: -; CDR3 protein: CASSLGPSVGTGELFF; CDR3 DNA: TGCGCCAGCAGCTTGGGCCCTAGCGTGGGAACCGGGGAGCTGTTTTTT
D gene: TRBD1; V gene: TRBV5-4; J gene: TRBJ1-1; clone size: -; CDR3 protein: CASSLQGGGTEAFF; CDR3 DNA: TGTGCCAGCAGCTTGCAAGGGGGCGGCACTGAAGCTTTCTTT
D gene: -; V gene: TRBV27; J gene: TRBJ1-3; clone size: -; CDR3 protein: CASSLAPWGNTIYF; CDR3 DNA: TGTGCCAGCAGTCTAGCACCTTGGGGAAACACCATATATTTT
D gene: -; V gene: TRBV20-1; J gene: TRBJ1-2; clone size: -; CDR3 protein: CSASFPGPGYGYTF; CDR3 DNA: TGCAGTGCTAGTTTTCCAGGGCCGGGCTATGGCTACACCTTC
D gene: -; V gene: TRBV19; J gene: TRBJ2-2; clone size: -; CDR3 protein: CASRWDSNTGELFF; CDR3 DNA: TGTGCCAGTAGATGGGACTCGAACACCGGGGAGCTGTTTTTT
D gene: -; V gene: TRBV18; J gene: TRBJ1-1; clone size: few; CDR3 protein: CASRQQGEAFF; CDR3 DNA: TGTGCCAGCCGACAACAGGGTGAAGCTTTCTTT
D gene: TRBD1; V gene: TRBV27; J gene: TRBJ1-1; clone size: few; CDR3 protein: CASSTGTGKAEAFF; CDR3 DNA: TGTGCCAGCAGTACAGGGACAGGGAAGGCTGAAGCTTTCTTT
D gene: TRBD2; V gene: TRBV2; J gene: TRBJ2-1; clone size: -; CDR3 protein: CASSGVAGEYNEQFF; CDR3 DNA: TGTGCCAGCAGTGGAGTAGCGGGGGAATACAATGAGCAGTTCTTC
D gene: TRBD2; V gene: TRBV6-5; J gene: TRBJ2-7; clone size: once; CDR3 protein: CASRKAGGKGYEQYF; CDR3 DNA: TGTGCCAGCAGGAAAGCGGGGGGCAAGGGGTACGAGCAGTACTTC
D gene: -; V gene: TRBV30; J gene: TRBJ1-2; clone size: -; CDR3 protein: CAWSGRDWQGGGYTF; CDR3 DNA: TGTGCCTGGAGTGGCCGGGACTGGCAGGGCGGGGGCTACACCTTC
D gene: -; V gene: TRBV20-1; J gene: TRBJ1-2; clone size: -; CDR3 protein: CSASQAAYGYTF; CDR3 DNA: TGCAGTGCTAGTCAGGCTGCATATGGCTACACCTTC
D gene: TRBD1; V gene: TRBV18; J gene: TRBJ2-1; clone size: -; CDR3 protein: CASSPLMAGGKDEQFF; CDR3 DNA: TGTGCCAGCTCACCACTGATGGCAGGGGGCAAGGATGAGCAGTTCTTC
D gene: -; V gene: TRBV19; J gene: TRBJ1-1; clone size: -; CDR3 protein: CASSTPNGGNTEAFF; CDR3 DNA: TGTGCCAGTAGTACCCCTAACGGAGGGAACACTGAAGCTTTCTTT